One and the same sample provided the 3 T cell receptor beta chains below, sequenced in a study of neurological immune-mediated disorders (dated by TCRdb to 2018 to 2020). Library generation was performed with 5' RACE. Sequencing took place on an Illumina HiSeq 2500. TCRdb ran its own pipeline on the public reads, namely fastp trimming at Q25 and MiXCR clone calling, and kept in-frame beta chains. Every CDR3 protein is listed once, alongside the most common genes and DNA of its rows. The sample table lists roughly 57,000 distinct CDR3 sequences, roughly 7.7% of them with a count of one. Jointly, the top ten make up under 2.5% of the sample. Read against the paper, the sample's time point label means: longitudinal time-point 3. Sequenced: PBMCs. The origin of the receptors is a woman aged 40-49 years in good health.

There are many counts of this clonotype. The chain has TRBV20-1 and TRBJ1-4, with 8 bases fitting TRBD1. CDR1 and CDR2 from the germline V gene are DFQATT and SNEGSKA (reference sequence). V was clipped by 0 bases and J by 4 bases; unmatched bases: 4. The CDR3 has 15 amino acids. CDR3 bases: TGCAGTGCTAGAGATCCGGGACAGGTTAATGAAAAACTGTTTTTT. This gives the protein CSARDPGQVNEKLFF.

This clonotype was seen only a few times. The chain recombines TRBV6-2 or TRBV6-3 with TRBJ2-7; no reliable D call. V lost 5 bases, J lost 1 base, and 9 bases lay in between. There are 13 residues in the CDR3. The germline gives CDR1 MNHEY, CDR2 SVGEGT. The CDR3 sequence: CASSTSGSYEQYF. The CDR3 DNA is TGTGCCAGCAGTACCTCCGGGTCCTACGAGCAGTACTTC.

This clonotype appeared many times. The gene calls are TRBV20-1 and TRBJ2-1, with 9 nucleotides matching TRBD2. Germline V lookup: CDR1 DFQATT, CDR2 SNEGSKA (reference sequence). The CDR3 sequence is 14 residues long. The ends lost 6 bases at V and 8 bases at J; junction bases unmatched: 11. CDR3 loop: CSAEPGLANHEQFF. The CDR3 coding sequence is TGCAGTGCCGAACCGGGACTAGCTAACCATGAGCAGTTCTTC.